A selection of T cell receptor beta chains follows, all from one sample in a study of blood T cell repertoires in COVID-19. Sequencing used immunoSEQ multiplex PCR; TCRdb keeps in-frame clones, though not all of them. The sample comprises around 300,000 clones, around 92% of which are singletons, and roughly a tenth rests with the top ten. Sequenced sample: PBMCs or T cells enriched from blood (not recorded which). The receptors were sampled from a woman under 40 who had recovered from COVID-19. CDR3s include the opening cysteine and the closing phenylalanine or tryptophan. D genes are given only for firm matches. Clone size, where shown, is once, few, many, or a class for clones that have expanded.

size: NA; J: TRBJ2-6; V: TRBV9; D: NA; CDR3: CASSVAGTPGANVLTF; DNA: TGTGCCAGCAGCGTAGCTGGGACTCCCGGGGCCAACGTCCTGACTTTC
size: NA; J: TRBJ2-2; V: TRBV12-5; D: TRBD1; CDR3: CASGLVLGPGQVNTGELFF; DNA: TGTGCTAGTGGTTTGGTACTAGGGCCGGGACAGGTGAACACCGGGGAGCTGTTTTTT
size: once; J: TRBJ2-2; V: TRBV29-1; D: TRBD2; CDR3: CSVVLGGDTGELFF; DNA: TGCAGCGTAGTCTTGGGGGGGGACACCGGGGAGCTGTTTTTT
size: NA; J: TRBJ2-1; V: TRBV28; D: TRBD1; CDR3: CASSSGQDYNEQFF; DNA: TGTGCCAGCAGTTCGGGACAGGATTACAATGAGCAGTTCTTC
size: NA; J: TRBJ2-3; V: TRBV6-4; D: NA; CDR3: CASRDRGPWLAGARPDTDTQYF; DNA: TGTGCCAGCAGGGACAGGGGCCCCTGGCTAGCGGGGGCCCGCCCCGACACAGATACGCAGTATTTT
size: NA; J: TRBJ1-1; V: TRBV6-6; D: NA; CDR3: CASSRIRGTEAFF; DNA: TGTGCCAGCAGTCGCATTAGGGGCACTGAAGCTTTCTTT
size: NA; J: TRBJ2-7; V: TRBV13; D: TRBD1; CDR3: CASSPGTGRSYEQYF; DNA: TGTGCCAGCAGCCCTGGGACAGGACGCTCCTACGAGCAGTACTTC
size: NA; J: TRBJ2-2; V: TRBV6-4; D: NA; CDR3: CASSDSAEAGELFF; DNA: TGTGCCAGCAGTGACTCAGCGGAGGCCGGGGAGCTGTTTTTT
size: NA; J: TRBJ2-7; V: TRBV5-1; D: TRBD2; CDR3: CASSPQLAGYYEQYF; DNA: TGCGCCAGCAGCCCGCAACTAGCGGGATACTACGAGCAGTACTTC
size: NA; J: TRBJ1-1; V: TRBV5-1; D: TRBD1; CDR3: CASSLTGDLGTEAFF; DNA: TGCGCCAGCAGCTTGACAGGGGATCTGGGGACTGAAGCTTTCTTT
size: once; J: TRBJ2-7; V: TRBV10-3; D: NA; CDR3: CAISGGDGTAPGEQYF; DNA: TGTGCCATCAGTGGGGGGGATGGGACGGCCCCTGGCGAGCAGTACTTC
size: NA; J: TRBJ1-3; V: TRBV2; D: NA; CDR3: CASRQADSGNTIYF; DNA: TGTGCCAGCAGACAGGCAGACTCTGGAAACACCATATATTTT
size: NA; J: TRBJ2-3; V: TRBV5-1; D: NA; CDR3: CASRKGATDTQYF; DNA: TGCGCCAGCAGGAAGGGAGCCACAGATACGCAGTATTTT
size: NA; J: TRBJ2-5; V: TRBV15; D: TRBD1; CDR3: CATSRWTGEETQYF; DNA: TGTGCCACCAGCAGATGGACAGGTGAAGAGACCCAGTACTTC
size: once; J: TRBJ2-7; V: TRBV27; D: NA; CDR3: CASSFGGADEQYF; DNA: TGTGCCAGCAGTTTTGGGGGGGCCGACGAGCAGTACTTC
size: NA; J: TRBJ2-2; V: TRBV29-1; D: TRBD2; CDR3: CSVEKLAGGAGELFF; DNA: TGCAGCGTTGAAAAGCTAGCGGGAGGGGCCGGGGAGCTGTTTTTT
size: NA; J: TRBJ1-5; V: TRBV19; D: NA; CDR3: CASSNQDSNQPQHF; DNA: TGTGCCAGTAGTAATCAGGATAGCAATCAGCCCCAGCATTTT
size: NA; J: TRBJ1-1; V: TRBV27; D: TRBD1; CDR3: CASSGTGMNTEAFF; DNA: TGTGCCAGCAGCGGGACAGGGATGAACACTGAAGCTTTCTTT
size: NA; J: TRBJ2-5; V: TRBV27; D: TRBD2; CDR3: CASSPAGTSGRGETQYF; DNA: TGTGCCAGCAGTCCCGCCGGGACTAGCGGGAGGGGAGAGACCCAGTACTTC
size: NA; J: TRBJ2-7; V: TRBV7-9; D: NA; CDR3: CARYRFSYEQYF; DNA: TGTGCCAGATACAGGTTTTCCTACGAGCAGTACTTC
size: few; J: TRBJ2-5; V: TRBV5-1; D: TRBD2; CDR3: CASSSLAGGETQYF; DNA: TGCGCCAGCAGCTCCCTAGCGGGAGGGGAGACCCAGTACTTC
size: NA; J: TRBJ2-1; V: TRBV27; D: TRBD2; CDR3: CASSPGLAGIYNEQFF; DNA: TGTGCCAGCAGTCCGGGACTAGCGGGGATATACAATGAGCAGTTCTTC
size: NA; J: TRBJ2-4; V: TRBV7-9; D: NA; CDR3: CASRPDSLAKNIQYF; DNA: TGTGCCAGCAGACCTGACAGTCTAGCCAAAAACATTCAGTACTTC
size: NA; J: TRBJ1-2; V: TRBV27; D: TRBD1; CDR3: CASSLTGNNYGYTF; DNA: TGTGCCAGCAGTTTGACAGGGAATAACTATGGCTACACCTTC
size: NA; J: TRBJ2-3; V: TRBV4-1; D: NA; CDR3: CASSQDQSTDTQYF; DNA: TGCGCCAGCAGCCAAGATCAGAGCACAGATACGCAGTATTTT
size: once; J: TRBJ2-1; V: TRBV7-3; D: TRBD2; CDR3: CASSARLATDPKFF; DNA: TGTGCCAGCAGCGCGAGACTAGCGACGGATCCCAAGTTCTTC
size: NA; J: TRBJ1-5; V: TRBV5-8; D: TRBD1; CDR3: CASGENRGMVQPQHF; DNA: TGTGCCAGCGGCGAAAACAGGGGAATGGTGCAGCCCCAGCATTTT
size: NA; J: TRBJ2-3; V: TRBV25-1; D: TRBD1; CDR3: CASSPDRVFTDTQYF; DNA: TGTGCCAGCAGTCCAGACAGGGTTTTCACAGATACGCAGTATTTT
size: NA; J: TRBJ2-5; V: TRBV9; D: NA; CDR3: CASSVGGGVQETQYF; DNA: TGTGCCAGCAGCGTAGGGGGCGGGGTTCAAGAGACCCAGTACTTC
size: NA; J: TRBJ2-7; V: TRBV19; D: TRBD1; CDR3: CASSKNRGHIGEQYF; DNA: TGTGCCAGTAGTAAAAACAGGGGGCATATCGGCGAGCAGTACTTC
size: few; J: TRBJ1-5; V: TRBV29-1; D: NA; CDR3: CSVGQANQPQHF; DNA: TGCAGCGTTGGGCAGGCCAATCAGCCCCAGCATTTT
size: once; J: TRBJ1-2; V: TRBV11-2; D: NA; CDR3: CASSASRVMNGYTF; DNA: TGTGCCAGCAGCGCTTCCAGGGTGATGAATGGCTACACCTTC
size: NA; J: TRBJ2-1; V: TRBV9; D: NA; CDR3: CASSGRDSAGRGVYNEQFF; DNA: TGTGCCAGCAGCGGACGCGACTCTGCGGGGCGGGGCGTCTACAATGAGCAGTTCTTC
size: NA; J: TRBJ1-2; V: TRBV6-5; D: NA; CDR3: CASSWSSGDYGYTF; DNA: TGTGCCAGCAGTTGGAGTTCAGGGGACTATGGCTACACCTTC
size: NA; J: TRBJ1-1; V: TRBV18; D: NA; CDR3: CASSPNEGDGTEAFF; DNA: TGTGCCAGCTCACCTAACGAGGGTGATGGAACTGAAGCTTTCTTT
size: NA; J: TRBJ1-2; V: TRBV7-9; D: NA; CDR3: CASSFQGDYGYTF; DNA: TGTGCCAGCAGCTTCCAGGGCGACTATGGCTACACCTTC
size: NA; J: TRBJ1-2; V: TRBV25-1; D: TRBD1; CDR3: CASSEARQGHNYGYTF; DNA: TGTGCCAGCAGTGAGGCAAGACAGGGGCATAACTATGGCTACACCTTC
size: NA; J: TRBJ2-7; V: TRBV7-2; D: TRBD1; CDR3: CASSPQTGVLEQYF; DNA: TGTGCCAGCAGCCCCCAGACAGGGGTCCTCGAGCAGTACTTC
size: few; J: TRBJ1-5; V: TRBV18; D: NA; CDR3: CASSPRSPTGSYSNQPQHF; DNA: TGTGCCAGCTCACCAAGGAGCCCCACCGGGAGTTATAGCAATCAGCCCCAGCATTTT
size: NA; J: TRBJ2-7; V: TRBV5-1; D: NA; CDR3: CASSLQTDYEQYF; DNA: TGCGCCAGCAGCTTACAGACGGACTACGAGCAGTACTTC